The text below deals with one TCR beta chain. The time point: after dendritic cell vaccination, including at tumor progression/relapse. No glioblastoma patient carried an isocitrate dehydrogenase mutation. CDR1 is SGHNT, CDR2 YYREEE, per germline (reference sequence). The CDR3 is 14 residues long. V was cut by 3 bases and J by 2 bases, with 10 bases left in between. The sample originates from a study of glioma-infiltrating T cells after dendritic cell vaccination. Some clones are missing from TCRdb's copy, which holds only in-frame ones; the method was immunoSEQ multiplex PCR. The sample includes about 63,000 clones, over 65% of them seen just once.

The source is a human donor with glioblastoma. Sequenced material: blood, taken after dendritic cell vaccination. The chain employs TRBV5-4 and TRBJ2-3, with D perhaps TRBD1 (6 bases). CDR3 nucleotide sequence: TGTGCCAGCAGCTATGGGACAATCACAGATACGCAGTATTTT. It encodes CASSYGTITDTQYF.